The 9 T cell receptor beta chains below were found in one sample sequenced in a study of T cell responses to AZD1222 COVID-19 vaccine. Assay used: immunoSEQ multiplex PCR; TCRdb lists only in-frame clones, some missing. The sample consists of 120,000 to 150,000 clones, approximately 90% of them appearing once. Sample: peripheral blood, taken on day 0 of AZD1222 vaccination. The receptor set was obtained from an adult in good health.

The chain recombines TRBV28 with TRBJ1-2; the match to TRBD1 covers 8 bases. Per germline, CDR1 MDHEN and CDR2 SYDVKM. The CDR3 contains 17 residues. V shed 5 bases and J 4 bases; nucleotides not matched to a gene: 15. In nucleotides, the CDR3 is TGTGCCAGCAGTACCGGGACAGGCCGCTTTGTACGCTATGGCTACACCTTC. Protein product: CASSTGTGRFVRYGYTF.

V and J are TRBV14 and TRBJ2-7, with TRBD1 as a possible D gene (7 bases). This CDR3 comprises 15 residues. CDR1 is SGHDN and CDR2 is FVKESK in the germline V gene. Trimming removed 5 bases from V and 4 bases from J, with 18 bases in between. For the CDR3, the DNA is TGTGCCAGCAGCTTCCGAACCAGGGGGGAATACGAGCAGTACTTC. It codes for CASSFRTRGEYEQYF.

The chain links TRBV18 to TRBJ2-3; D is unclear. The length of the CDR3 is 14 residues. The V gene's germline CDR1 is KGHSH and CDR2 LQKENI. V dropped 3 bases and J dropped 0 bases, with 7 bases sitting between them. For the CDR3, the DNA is TGTGCCAGCTCACCCTCTGAAAGCACAGATACGCAGTATTTT. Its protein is CASSPSESTDTQYF. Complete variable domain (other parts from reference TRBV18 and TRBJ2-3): NAGVMQNPRHLVRRRGQEARLRCSPMKGHSHVYWYRQLPEEGLKFMVYLQKENIIDESGMPKERFSAEFPKEGPSILRIQQVVRGDSAAYFCASSPSESTDTQYFGPGTRLTVL.

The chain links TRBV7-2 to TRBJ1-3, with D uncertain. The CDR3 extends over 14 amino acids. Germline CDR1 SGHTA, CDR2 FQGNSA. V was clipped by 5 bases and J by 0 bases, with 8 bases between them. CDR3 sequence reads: CASSAESSGNTIYF. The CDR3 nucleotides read TGTGCCAGCAGCGCCGAGAGCTCTGGAAACACCATATATTTT.

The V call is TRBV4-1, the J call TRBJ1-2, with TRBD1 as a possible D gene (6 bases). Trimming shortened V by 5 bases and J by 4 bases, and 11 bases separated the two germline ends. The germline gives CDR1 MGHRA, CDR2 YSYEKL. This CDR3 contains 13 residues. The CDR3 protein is CASSRGQVYGYTF. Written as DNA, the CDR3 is TGCGCCAGCAGCAGGGGACAAGTCTATGGCTACACCTTC.

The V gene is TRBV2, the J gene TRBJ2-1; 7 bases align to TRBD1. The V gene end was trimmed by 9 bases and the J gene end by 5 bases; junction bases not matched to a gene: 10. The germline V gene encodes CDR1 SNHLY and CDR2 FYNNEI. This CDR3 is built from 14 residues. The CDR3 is CASRRGRENNEQFF. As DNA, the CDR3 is TGTGCCAGTAGAAGGGGGCGCGAGAACAATGAGCAGTTCTTC.

DNA for the CDR3: TGTGCCAGCAGTGGCGTGAACAGGGTTGGGGCTTTCTTT. Amino acids: CASSGVNRVGAFF. V usage is TRBV28 and J usage is TRBJ1-1; tentatively, D is TRBD1 (6 bases). The CDR3 is 13 residues long. Germline V gene data show CDR1 as MDHEN and CDR2 as SYDVKM. V was clipped by 5 bases and J by 11 bases, with 18 bases between them.

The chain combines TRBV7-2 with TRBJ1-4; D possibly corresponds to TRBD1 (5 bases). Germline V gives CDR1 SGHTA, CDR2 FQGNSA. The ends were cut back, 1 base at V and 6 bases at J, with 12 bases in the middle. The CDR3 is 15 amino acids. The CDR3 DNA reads TGTGCCAGCAGCTTAGGGGGCAGGGTTGATGAAAAACTGTTTTTT. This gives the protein CASSLGGRVDEKLFF.

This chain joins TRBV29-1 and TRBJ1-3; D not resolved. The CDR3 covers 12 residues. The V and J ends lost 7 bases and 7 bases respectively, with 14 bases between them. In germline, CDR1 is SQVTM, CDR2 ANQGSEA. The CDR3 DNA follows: TGCAGCGCCGCGGACGGGAAGAACACCATATATTTT. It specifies CSAADGKNTIYF.